The T cell receptor (beta chain) under discussion was sequenced for a study of blood T cell repertoires in COVID-19. Study as a whole: From T cells, B-cell-depleted T cells, or PBMCs came the material, which was cDNA or gDNA.

Authors' processing steps: By means of reference gene primer amplification, nucleated cell counts were estimated. The data were produced by immunoSEQ multiplex PCR, yet TCRdb's version contains in-frame clones alone and is incomplete. V, J and clone size were drawn from that table, and D and trimming were deduced from the DNA. The repertoire holds roughly 68,000 clones, with about 92% as singletons. One Seattle source followed patients from active infection through their disease course. The sample taken for sequencing was peripheral blood. The clonotype originates from a man aged 45-65 years with COVID-19, enrolled during active disease.

The CDR3 loop reads CASSLGAGGRGYTF. CDR3 bases: TGTGCCAGCAGTTTAGGCGCAGGGGGACGTGGCTACACCTTC. The rearrangement links TRBV28 to TRBJ1-2; TRBD1 agrees at 7 bases. The junction had 7 bases not matched to a gene; V was cut back by 2 bases and J by 7 bases. CDR1 and CDR2 from the germline V gene are MDHEN and SYDVKM. The length of the CDR3 is 14 residues.